These 15 T cell receptor beta chains were all obtained from the same sample, sequenced in a study of type 1 and type 2 diabetes patients. Genomic DNA was the PCR template. The TCR beta CDR3 region was amplified using 30 forward and 13 reverse primers. TCRdb called the multiplex PCR reads again in MiXCR, with one record for every CDR3 protein. The data hold 270,000 or so distinct CDR3 sequences, with roughly 48% observed a single time. What was sequenced was peripheral blood mononuclear cells (PBMCs). These receptors were taken from a man younger than 35 with type 2 diabetes.

This clonotype has only one observation. The chain links TRBV4-3 to TRBJ1-5; TRBD1 is a possible D gene (5 bases). CDR3 size: 16 residues. Germline CDR1 LGHNA, CDR2 YSLEER. V was cut by 0 bases and J by 5 bases, with 14 bases left in between. The CDR3 protein is CASSQDLGPGDQPQHF. The CDR3 coding sequence is TGCGCCAGCAGCCAAGATCTGGGACCGGGAGATCAGCCCCAGCATTTT.

Only a few counts were recorded for this clonotype. V usage is TRBV20-1 and J usage is TRBJ1-6; TRBD1 aligns across 7 bases. Germline values: CDR1 DFQATT, CDR2 SNEGSKA (reference sequence). The CDR3 runs 12 residues. V lost 7 bases and J lost 6; bases outside the gene matches: 3. The DNA of the CDR3 is TGCAGTGGTCAGGGGGGTAATTCACCCCTCCACTTT. It is translated as CSGQGGNSPLHF.

On this clonotype: A read error may produce the germline difference seen at one junction end. The chain joins TRBV25-1 to TRBJ2-2; D not certain. The CDR3 is made up of 14 amino acids. From germline, CDR1 is MGHDK and CDR2 SYGVNS. CDR3 sequence (DNA): TGTGCCATCAGTGACGCCTATGCGGACGGGGAGCTGTTTTTT. Protein product: CAISDAYADGELFF.

A word on this clonotype: One junction end does not reproduce the germline sequence, and a read error may be involved. This chain uses TRBV28 with TRBJ2-7; D gene uncertain. This CDR3 comprises 12 residues. CDR1 MDHEN and CDR2 SYDVKM come from the germline V gene. CDR3 nucleotides: TGTACCAGCAGTTCAAGTTCCTACGAGCAGTACTTC. This codes for CTSSSSSYEQYF.

This chain joins TRBV7-3 and TRBJ2-2, with D tentatively TRBD2 (5 bases). The V and J ends lost 5 bases and 0 bases respectively, with 13 bases between them. This CDR3 is 16 amino acids long. CDR1 SGHTA and CDR2 FQGTGA come from the germline V gene. CDR3 amino acids: CASSLRAEANTGELFF. The DNA of the CDR3 is TGTGCCAGCAGCCTGCGGGCGGAGGCGAACACCGGGGAGCTGTTTTTT.

DNA for the CDR3: TGTGCCAGTAGTATTGAGAAATACTATGGCTACACCTTC. Its translation: CASSIEKYYGYTF. The genes are TRBV19 and TRBJ1-2; no clear D gene. CDR3 length equals 13 residues. The germline gives CDR1 LNHDA, CDR2 SQIVND (reference sequence). V was trimmed by 3 bases and J by 3 bases, leaving 8 bases between them. Using reference TRBV19 and TRBJ1-2 for the parts outside the CDR3, the full variable domain is DGGITQSPKYLFRKEGQNVTLSCEQNLNHDAMYWYRQDPGQGLRLIYYSQIVNDFQKGDIAEGYSVSREKKESFPLTVTSAQKNPTAFYLCASSIEKYYGYTFGSGTRLTVV.

V gene TRBV30 combines with J gene TRBJ1-1; no clear D. Germline V gene sequence: CDR1 GTSNPN, CDR2 SVGIG (reference sequence). V was clipped by 7 bases and J by 5 bases, with 8 bases between them. The CDR3 loop spans 10 amino acids. The DNA of the CDR3 is TGTGCCTCCCCCGGGACTGAAGCTTTCTTT. Its protein product is CASPGTEAFF.

The chain combines TRBV18 with TRBJ2-5; D is unclear. The CDR3 runs 15 residues. V dropped 3 bases and J dropped 6 bases, with 17 bases sitting between them. Germline lookup yields CDR1 KGHSH and CDR2 LQKENI. The CDR3 nucleotides read TGTGCCAGCTCACCGATCGGTCGATCCCAGCAGACCCAGTACTTC. This sequence encodes CASSPIGRSQQTQYF.

The rearrangement uses TRBV19 and TRBJ2-6; D gene ambiguous. CDR1 is LNHDA, CDR2 SQIVND, per germline (reference sequence). V lost 10 bases to trimming and J lost 4 bases, with 8 bases between them. The CDR3 length is 12 residues. The CDR3 nucleotides are TGTGCCACCAAGACAGGGGCCAACGTCCTGACTTTC. Translating it yields CATKTGANVLTF.

This rearrangement joins TRBV19 to TRBJ1-2, with no clear D. V dropped 2 bases and J dropped 1 base, with 11 bases sitting between them. Germline V gene lookup returns CDR1 LNHDA and CDR2 SQIVND (reference sequence). The CDR3 spans 15 residues. The CDR3 is CASSISQHFNYGYTF. As DNA, the CDR3 is TGTGCCAGTAGTATAAGTCAGCATTTTAACTATGGCTACACCTTC.

The rearrangement links TRBV18 to TRBJ2-7, with D unclear. V was trimmed by 6 bases and J by 5 bases, leaving 20 bases between them. This CDR3 region has 15 residues. The germline V gene encodes CDR1 KGHSH and CDR2 LQKENI. CDR3: CASSPSRSSDHEQYF. In nucleotides, the CDR3 is TGTGCCAGCTCGCCTAGTCGAAGTTCGGACCACGAGCAGTACTTC.

This clonotype was picked up a small number of times. The chain couples TRBV10-2 to TRBJ1-2, with D perhaps TRBD1 (6 bases). Looked up from germline, CDR1 is WSHSY and CDR2 is SAAADI. The CDR3 has 15 residues. The V end was cut by 3 bases, the J end by 5 bases, with 16 bases between. CDR3 region: CASSEAWTESYGYTF. The CDR3 region has the DNA TGCGCCAGCAGTGAAGCCTGGACAGAATCTTATGGCTACACCTTC.

This chain joins TRBV2 and TRBJ2-3; D perhaps matches TRBD2 (5 bases). Trimming pared 8 bases from V and 6 bases from J, leaving 12 bases between. This CDR3 comprises 12 residues. The germline V gene encodes CDR1 SNHLY and CDR2 FYNNEI. Written as DNA, the CDR3 is TGTGCCAGCTCAGCGGTTTGGGATACGCAGTATTTT. It specifies CASSAVWDTQYF.

Worth noting for this clonotype: Because it lacks the conserved phenylalanine or tryptophan at the end, this CDR3 is likely a read error. The genes are TRBV4-1 and TRBJ2-7, with D perhaps TRBD1 (6 bases). V shed 4 bases and J shed 2 bases, with 9 bases lying between them. The length of the CDR3 is 13 residues. Germline V gene data show CDR1 as MGHRA and CDR2 as YSYEKL. CDR3 in amino acids: CASSPGQTYEQYS. The DNA for the CDR3 is TGCGCCAGCAGCCCAGGACAGACCTACGAGCAGTACTCC.

This clonotype was observed a few times. The gene calls are TRBV7-3 and TRBJ2-3; 9 bases match TRBD2. Germline values: CDR1 SGHTA, CDR2 FQGTGA. This CDR3 is 16 amino acids long. The V and J ends lost 4 bases and 1 base, in that order; junction bases with no gene match: 6. CDR3 bases: TGTGCCAGCAGCTCAGCGGGGGGTAGCGGCACAGATACGCAGTATTTT. Protein: CASSSAGGSGTDTQYF.